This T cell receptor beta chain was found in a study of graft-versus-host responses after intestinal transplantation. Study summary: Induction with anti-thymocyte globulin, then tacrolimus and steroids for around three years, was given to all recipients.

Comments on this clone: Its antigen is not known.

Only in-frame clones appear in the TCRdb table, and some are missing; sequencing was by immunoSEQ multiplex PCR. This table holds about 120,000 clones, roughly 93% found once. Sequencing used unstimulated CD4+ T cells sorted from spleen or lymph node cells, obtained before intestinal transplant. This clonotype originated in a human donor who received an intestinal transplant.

Here the CDR3 DNA reads TGTGCCAGCAAACAGCGGCATGAGCAGTTCTTC. It codes for CASKQRHEQFF. The J gene is TRBJ2-1, the V gene TRBV6-5; possibly TRBD2 for D (5 bases). CDR1 MNHEY and CDR2 SVGAGI come from the germline V gene. Trimming left V 7 bases short and J 8 bases short, with 9 bases between. There are 11 residues in the CDR3.